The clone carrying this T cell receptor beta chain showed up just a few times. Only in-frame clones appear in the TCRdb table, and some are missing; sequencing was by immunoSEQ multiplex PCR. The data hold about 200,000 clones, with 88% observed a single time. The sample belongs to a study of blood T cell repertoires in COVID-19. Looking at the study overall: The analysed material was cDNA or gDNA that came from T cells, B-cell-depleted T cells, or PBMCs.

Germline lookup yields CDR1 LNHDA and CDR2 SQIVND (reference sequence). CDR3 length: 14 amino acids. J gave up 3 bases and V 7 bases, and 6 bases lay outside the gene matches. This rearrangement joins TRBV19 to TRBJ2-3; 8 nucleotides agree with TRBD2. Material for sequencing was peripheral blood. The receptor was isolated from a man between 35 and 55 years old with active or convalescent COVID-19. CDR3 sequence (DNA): TGTGCCAGTAACGTAGCGGGGCTGACAGATACGCAGTATTTT. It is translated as CASNVAGLTDTQYF. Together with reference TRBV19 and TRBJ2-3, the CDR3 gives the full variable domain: DGGITQSPKYLFRKEGQNVTLSCEQNLNHDAMYWYRQDPGQGLRLIYYSQIVNDFQKGDIAEGYSVSREKKESFPLTVTSAQKNPTAFYLCASNVAGLTDTQYFGPGTRLTVL.